Listed here are 23 T cell receptor beta chains from one sample, sequenced in a study of shared clonotypes between healthy human individuals. The data were produced by immunoSEQ multiplex PCR, yet TCRdb's version contains in-frame clones alone and is incomplete. This table has just over 2,000,000 clones, over 85% appearing once. The sample consisted of naive CD4+ T cells sorted from blood. Subset of the sample: CD45RA+ positively selected. Receptor source: a man younger than 30 in good health.

About this clone itself: Within the sample, other DNA sequences also encode this same CDR3. The chain uses TRBV6-4 and TRBJ1-1; D uncertain. The CDR3 extends over 13 amino acids. Germline CDR1 MRHNA, CDR2 SNTAGT. V dropped 2 bases and J dropped 0 bases, with 4 bases sitting between them. The CDR3 spells CASSDRVNTEAFF. CDR3 sequence (DNA): TGTGCCAGCAGTGACAGGGTGAACACTGAAGCTTTCTTT.

On this clone itself: The sample holds other DNA sequences that translate to the same CDR3. The V call is TRBV25-1, the J call TRBJ2-5, with 11 positions matching TRBD2. Germline V gene lookup returns CDR1 MGHDK and CDR2 SYGVNS. This CDR3 has 14 amino acids. The ends lost 9 bases at V and 5 bases at J; junction bases unmatched: 8. The CDR3 DNA is TGTGCCAGTACCCTAGCGGGGGGAGGGGAGACCCAGTACTTC. The encoded protein is CASTLAGGGETQYF.

The chain links TRBV5-4 to TRBJ1-6; D possibly corresponds to TRBD1 (5 bases). Trimming removed 4 bases from V and 6 bases from J, with 11 bases in between. Germline CDR1 SGHNT, CDR2 YYREEE (reference sequence). The CDR3 extends over 14 amino acids. CDR3 residues: CASSGDLFNSPLHF. CDR3 sequence (DNA): TGTGCCAGCAGCGGGGACCTCTTTAATTCACCCCTCCACTTT.

The rearrangement joins TRBV7-2 to TRBJ2-2; 10 bases are shared with TRBD2. J gave up 1 base and V 2 bases, and 1 base lay outside the gene matches. CDR3 length equals 16 residues. Looked up from germline, CDR1 is SGHTA and CDR2 is FQGNSA. CDR3 amino acids: CASSLTSGVNTGELFF. DNA of the CDR3: TGTGCCAGCAGCTTAACTAGCGGGGTGAACACCGGGGAGCTGTTTTTT.

The V and J genes are TRBV28 and TRBJ2-7, with D possibly being TRBD2 (5 bases). Trimming removed 5 bases from V and 0 bases from J, with 17 bases in between. Germline CDR1 is MDHEN and CDR2 is SYDVKM. The CDR3 has 16 residues. The CDR3 nucleotides are TGTGCCAGCAGTCCCCGGGGTACGGAGCACTCCTACGAGCAGTACTTC. Translating gives CASSPRGTEHSYEQYF.

The rearrangement uses TRBV18 and TRBJ2-3, with 7 bases aligning to TRBD1. The CDR3 covers 14 residues. Trimming removed 2 bases from V and 4 bases from J; junction bases left unmatched: 3. Germline V lookup: CDR1 KGHSH, CDR2 LQKENI. The CDR3 nucleotides are TGTGCCAGCTCACCATCCCAGGGGGCAGATACGCAGTATTTT. Its translation is CASSPSQGADTQYF.

The rearrangement links TRBV30 to TRBJ2-7; D is uncertain. The ends were cut back, 8 bases at V and 5 bases at J, with 7 bases in the middle. The CDR3 sequence is 9 residues long. Germline assignment: CDR1 GTSNPN and CDR2 SVGIG (reference sequence). CDR3 nucleotides: TGTGCCCAAGGGCACGAGCAGTACTTC. Translation: CAQGHEQYF.

The genes are TRBV7-2 and TRBJ2-7; D is unclear. V was shortened by 3 bases and J by 9 bases, with 9 bases between the two germline ends. The germline CDR1 and CDR2 sequences are SGHTA and FQGNSA. The CDR3 sequence is 11 residues long. The CDR3 loop is CASSFGSGQYF. CDR3 bases: TGTGCCAGCAGCTTCGGCTCGGGGCAGTACTTC.

The V and J genes are TRBV11-2 and TRBJ2-1; perhaps TRBD2 as D (7 bases). This CDR3 spans 13 amino acids. The V gene's germline CDR1 is SGHAT and CDR2 FQNNGV. V was pared by 7 bases and J by 7 bases, with 14 bases between. The CDR3 region is CASTGGLENEQFF. The CDR3 coding sequence is TGTGCCAGCACGGGGGGCCTAGAGAATGAGCAGTTCTTC.

The DNA of the CDR3 is TGTGCCAGCACAAGACAGCCCACTTATGGCTACACCTTC. Residues: CASTRQPTYGYTF. This rearrangement joins TRBV6-5 to TRBJ1-2, with D possibly being TRBD1 (5 bases). Germline values: CDR1 MNHEY, CDR2 SVGAGI. V lost 7 bases to trimming and J lost 5 bases, with 14 bases between them. CDR3 length: 13 amino acids.

V and J are TRBV6-5 and TRBJ1-1, with D possibly being TRBD1 (5 bases). The ends were cut back, 3 bases at V and 3 bases at J, with 14 bases in the middle. The CDR3 loop spans 15 amino acids. In germline, CDR1 is MNHEY, CDR2 SVGAGI. CDR3 region: CASSYESPRDTEAFF. The CDR3 nucleotides are TGTGCCAGCAGTTATGAATCCCCCAGGGACACTGAAGCTTTCTTT.

Of note for this clone: At the DNA level, this CDR3 is encoded by other sequences in the same sample as well. The chain combines TRBV9 with TRBJ1-4; the match to TRBD1 covers 8 bases. The CDR3 contains 14 residues. CDR1 and CDR2 (germline): SGDLS, YYNGEE. The V gene end was trimmed by 4 bases and the J gene end by 5 bases; junction bases not matched to a gene: 4. CDR3 bases: TGTGCCAGCAGCCCGGGACAGGCCAATGAAAAACTGTTTTTT. It encodes CASSPGQANEKLFF.

The chain combines TRBV28 with TRBJ1-3; maybe TRBD1 (5 bases). V lost 6 bases, J lost 0 bases, and 12 bases lay in between. In germline, CDR1 is MDHEN, CDR2 SYDVKM. The CDR3 has 15 amino acids. The chain's CDR3 is CASSAGGGSGNTIYF. CDR3 in DNA: TGTGCCAGCAGCGCCGGGGGGGGCTCTGGAAACACCATATATTTT.

The chain employs TRBV5-6 and TRBJ2-1; D ambiguous. The germline gives CDR1 SGHDT, CDR2 YYEEEE. The CDR3 contains 12 residues. The V and J ends lost 4 bases and 9 bases respectively, with 11 bases between them. DNA for the CDR3: TGTGCCAGCAGCATCCAGCTCCGTGAGCAGTTCTTC. This gives the protein CASSIQLREQFF.

The chain is built from TRBV19 and TRBJ1-2; a weak D match, TRBD1 (5 bases). The CDR3 length is 14 residues. With 10 bases removed from V and 0 bases from J, the gap between germline ends came to 15 bases. Germline CDR1 and CDR2: LNHDA and SQIVND (reference sequence). This CDR3 is CATRSGASNYGYTF. CDR3 sequence (DNA): TGTGCCACCCGGTCCGGGGCCTCTAACTATGGCTACACCTTC.

V gene TRBV14 combines with J gene TRBJ2-1; 15 bases line up with TRBD2. The length of the CDR3 is 16 residues. The V gene's germline CDR1 is SGHDN and CDR2 FVKESK. J lost 8 bases, V lost 4 bases, and 6 bases had no gene match. The CDR3 loop is CASSPRTSGGAYEQFF. DNA of the CDR3: TGTGCCAGCAGCCCGCGGACTAGCGGGGGGGCCTATGAGCAGTTCTTC.

This clone was seen once. The chain joins TRBV6-6 to TRBJ1-1; D gene ambiguous. The CDR3 has 14 residues. Germline CDR1 reads MNHNY; CDR2 reads SVGAGI (reference sequence). With 10 bases removed from V and 3 bases from J, the gap between germline ends came to 18 bases. CDR3 in amino acids: CATHTEKGHTEAFF. CDR3 sequence (DNA): TGTGCCACACATACCGAAAAGGGTCACACTGAAGCTTTCTTT.

The CDR3 here is CASSNTGTADEKLFF. For the CDR3, the DNA is TGCGCCAGCAGCAACACCGGGACAGCCGACGAAAAACTGTTTTTT. The chain links TRBV5-1 to TRBJ1-4; 7 bases agree with TRBD1. Per germline, CDR1 SGHRS and CDR2 YFSETQ. The ends lost 4 bases at V and 8 bases at J; junction bases unmatched: 11. The CDR3 has 15 amino acids.

The chain couples TRBV27 to TRBJ1-1, with 7 nucleotides matching TRBD1. The V segment lost 3 bases and the J segment 11 bases; nucleotides outside the gene matches: 9. Germline lookup yields CDR1 MNHEY and CDR2 SMNVEV (reference sequence). The CDR3 totals 13 residues. The chain's CDR3 is CASSFGGRGMAFF. The CDR3 nucleotides read TGTGCCAGCAGTTTTGGGGGCAGGGGGATGGCTTTCTTT.

As to this clone: This same CDR3 is encoded by further DNA sequences in the sample. V and J are TRBV19 and TRBJ1-5; 8 bases agree with TRBD1. Trimming at V came to 6 bases and at J to 0 bases, leaving 4 bases not matched to a gene. This CDR3 has 15 amino acids. In germline, CDR1 is LNHDA, CDR2 SQIVND (reference sequence). The CDR3, as DNA: TGTGCCAGTAGCACGACAGGGGTTAGCAATCAGCCCCAGCATTTT. As protein: CASSTTGVSNQPQHF.

The chain has TRBV11-1 and TRBJ1-1; no firm D call. Germline-derived CDR1 and CDR2 are SGHAT and FQDESV (reference sequence). This CDR3 region has 14 residues. V lost 8 bases and J lost 5, with 18 bases in between. The CDR3 nucleotides are TGTGCCAGCCCTCTGGATAAGGATGGAACTGAAGCTTTCTTT. It encodes CASPLDKDGTEAFF. Full variable domain (remainder filled in from reference TRBV11-1 and TRBJ1-1): EAEVAQSPRYKITEKSQAVAFWCDPISGHATLYWYRQILGQGPELLVQFQDESVVDDSQLPKDRFSAERLKGVDSTLKIQPAELGDSAMYLCASPLDKDGTEAFFGQGTRLTVV.

The sample holds one count of this clone. This chain joins TRBV30 and TRBJ2-1; TRBD1 matches 7 bases. CDR3 length: 12 amino acids. Losses at the gene ends were 2 bases for V and 11 bases for J; bases not matched to a gene: 6. Germline values: CDR1 GTSNPN, CDR2 SVGIG (reference sequence). In DNA, the CDR3 is TGTGCCTGGAGTCCGACAGGGATAAAGCAGTTCTTC. Its protein product is CAWSPTGIKQFF.

The gene calls are TRBV5-8 and TRBJ2-3; D not resolved. With 6 bases removed from V and 0 bases from J, the gap between germline ends came to 14 bases. CDR1 SGHTS and CDR2 YDEGEE come from the germline V gene. The CDR3 consists of 15 residues. The CDR3 sequence: CASIWGDPSTDTQYF. CDR3 bases: TGTGCCAGCATTTGGGGTGACCCTAGCACAGATACGCAGTATTTT.